The 15 T cell receptor beta chains reported below all come from one sample, sequenced in a study of blood T cell repertoires in COVID-19. Clones were read by immunoSEQ multiplex PCR, and TCRdb kept only the in-frame ones, dropping some. This repertoire shows fewer than 200,000 clones, about 88% found once; its top ten account for 1.1%. Sequencing was performed on peripheral blood. The receptor set was obtained from a man between 35 and 55 years old with acute or convalescent COVID-19.

The chain couples TRBV15 to TRBJ1-2; 7 bases are shared with TRBD1. Per germline, CDR1 LNHNV and CDR2 YYDKDF (reference sequence). The CDR3 loop spans 13 amino acids. J gave up 8 bases and V 7 bases, and 10 bases lay outside the gene matches. This CDR3 is CATNPTGTGGYTF. In nucleotides, the CDR3 is TGTGCCACCAACCCGACAGGGACTGGGGGCTACACCTTC.

The chain carries TRBV6-5 and TRBJ1-4; D unresolved. This CDR3 comprises 14 residues. Germline CDR1 reads MNHEY; CDR2 reads SVGAGI. The V and J ends lost 5 bases and 8 bases respectively, with 15 bases between them. The CDR3 protein is CASSRTSVSEKLFF. In DNA form, the CDR3 reads TGTGCCAGCAGTCGGACTTCGGTCTCCGAAAAACTGTTTTTT.

This sequence joins TRBV10-1 and TRBJ2-2; 8 positions agree with TRBD2. The trim removed 0 bases at V and 7 bases at J, leaving 16 bases unmatched. Germline CDR1 reads WNHNN; CDR2 reads SYGVQD (reference sequence). The CDR3 spans 19 residues. CDR3 residues: CASSESTREGLPGYGELFF. As DNA, the CDR3 is TGCGCCAGCAGTGAGTCGACTCGGGAGGGACTCCCCGGGTACGGGGAGCTGTTTTTT.

The chain recombines TRBV20-1 with TRBJ2-1; D gene unclear. The V end was cut by 2 bases, the J end by 12 bases, with 11 bases between. The CDR3 totals 11 residues. The germline gives CDR1 DFQATT, CDR2 SNEGSKA (reference sequence). The CDR3 sequence is CSARQISGQFF. The DNA for the CDR3 is TGCAGTGCTAGACAGATCTCGGGGCAGTTCTTC.

The chain is built from TRBV2 and TRBJ1-1; 8 bases align to TRBD1. The CDR3 is made up of 16 amino acids. Germline values: CDR1 SNHLY, CDR2 FYNNEI. V shed 4 bases and J 6 bases; nucleotides not matched to a gene: 13. The CDR3 spells CASSVGTGARSAEAFF. CDR3 nucleotides: TGTGCCAGCAGTGTGGGGACAGGAGCTAGGTCCGCTGAAGCTTTCTTT.

The J gene is TRBJ1-2, the V gene TRBV10-3; 8 nucleotides line up with TRBD1. Germline loops: CDR1 ENHRY, CDR2 SYGVKD. The CDR3 is 13 residues long. Trimming removed 5 bases from V and 5 bases from J; junction bases left unmatched: 4. CDR3 protein: CAISTGGLYGYTF. CDR3 in DNA: TGTGCCATCAGTACAGGGGGGCTTTATGGCTACACCTTC.

Written as DNA, the CDR3 is TGTGCCAGCAGCGTAGGTGGGGAGTCTGGCTACACCTTC. Residues: CASSVGGESGYTF. The J gene is TRBJ1-2, the V gene TRBV9; the D is unclear. Germline CDR1 and CDR2: SGDLS and YYNGEE. The CDR3 totals 13 residues. V was clipped by 0 bases and J by 7 bases, with 10 bases between them.

This chain uses TRBV18 with TRBJ1-3; D is possibly TRBD1 (5 bases). Germline-derived CDR1 and CDR2 are KGHSH and LQKENI. The CDR3 runs to 15 residues. V was pared by 4 bases and J by 0 bases, with 10 bases between. CDR3 in DNA: TGTGCCAGCTCACAGAAGGACAACTCTGGAAACACCATATATTTT. Translated, it gives CASSQKDNSGNTIYF.

The chain joins TRBV9 to TRBJ2-3, with D maybe TRBD2 (6 bases). There are 15 residues in the CDR3. Germline V gene data show CDR1 as SGDLS and CDR2 as YYNGEE. The V end was cut by 4 bases, the J end by 1 base, with 13 bases between. The CDR3 reads CASSHSGGGTDTQYF. DNA of the CDR3: TGTGCCAGCAGCCACTCTGGCGGGGGCACAGATACGCAGTATTTT.

The chain recombines TRBV7-9 with TRBJ1-3; D is possibly TRBD1 (5 bases). The CDR3 is 16 residues long. V lost 1 base to trimming and J lost 0 bases, with 10 bases between them. Germline values: CDR1 SEHNR, CDR2 FQNEAQ (reference sequence). The CDR3 protein is CASSLDRPGSGNTIYF. The DNA for the CDR3 is TGTGCCAGCAGCTTAGACAGGCCCGGCTCTGGAAACACCATATATTTT.

This clone showed up just once. The DNA for the CDR3 is TGTGCCAGCAGTGAAGATAAGGGGGCGTGGGAAAAACTGTTTTTT. It translates to CASSEDKGAWEKLFF. The genes are TRBV2 and TRBJ1-4; 7 bases line up with TRBD1. Unmatched junction bases numbered 7, after V lost 1 base and J lost 8 bases. The germline V gene encodes CDR1 SNHLY and CDR2 FYNNEI. The length of the CDR3 is 15 residues.

This chain links TRBV27 with TRBJ2-7; D unclear. The CDR3 consists of 16 residues. Trimming left V 5 bases short and J 0 bases short, with 17 bases between. Germline V gives CDR1 MNHEY, CDR2 SMNVEV (reference sequence). CDR3 amino acids: CASSPYPVYYSYEQYF. The CDR3 DNA sequence: TGTGCCAGCAGTCCATACCCGGTGTATTACTCCTACGAGCAGTACTTC.

The V gene is TRBV18, the J gene TRBJ2-7, with TRBD2 identical over 11 bases. The germline CDR1 and CDR2 sequences are KGHSH and LQKENI. The CDR3 loop spans 15 amino acids. With 3 bases clipped from V and 3 bases from J, the junction kept 4 bases outside the gene matches. In nucleotides, the CDR3 is TGTGCCAGCTCACCTATACTAGCGGGGGACTACGAGCAGTACTTC. Translated: CASSPILAGDYEQYF.

CDR3 residues: CASSYSKQGEAFF. The CDR3 DNA reads as TGTGCCAGCAGTTACTCGAAGCAGGGGGAAGCTTTCTTT. This rearrangement joins TRBV6-5 to TRBJ1-1; D is possibly TRBD1 (6 bases). V was trimmed by 0 bases and J by 8 bases, leaving 10 bases between them. CDR3 length equals 13 residues. Germline-derived CDR1 and CDR2 are MNHEY and SVGAGI.

The rearrangement uses TRBV5-1 and TRBJ1-1; D might be TRBD1 (6 bases). The CDR3 totals 15 residues. Germline CDR1 is SGHRS and CDR2 is YFSETQ. V was cut by 0 bases and J by 3 bases, with 12 bases left in between. In DNA, the CDR3 is TGCGCCAGCAGCTTGGCCGGGGGGCTGGACACTGAAGCTTTCTTT. Translation: CASSLAGGLDTEAFF.